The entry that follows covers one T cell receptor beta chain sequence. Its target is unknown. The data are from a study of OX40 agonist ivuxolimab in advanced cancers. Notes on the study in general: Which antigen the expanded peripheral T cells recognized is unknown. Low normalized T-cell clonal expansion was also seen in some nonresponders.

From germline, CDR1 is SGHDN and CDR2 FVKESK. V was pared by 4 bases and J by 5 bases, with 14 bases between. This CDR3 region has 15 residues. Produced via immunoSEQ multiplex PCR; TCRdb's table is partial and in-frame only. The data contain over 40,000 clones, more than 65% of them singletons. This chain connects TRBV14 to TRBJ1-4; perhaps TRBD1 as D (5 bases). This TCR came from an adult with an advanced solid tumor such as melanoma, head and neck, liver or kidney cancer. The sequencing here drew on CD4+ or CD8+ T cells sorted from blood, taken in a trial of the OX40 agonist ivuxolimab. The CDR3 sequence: CASSLGALPNEKLFF. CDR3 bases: TGTGCCAGCAGCCTTGGGGCGTTACCAAATGAAAAACTGTTTTTT.